This T cell receptor (beta chain) was identified in a study of blood T cell repertoires in COVID-19. Study-level information: Some COVID-19 samples were acute and others convalescent; all came from the United States, Italy and Spain.

Trimming shortened V by 5 bases and J by 6 bases, and 13 bases separated the two germline ends. There are 13 residues in the CDR3. Germline-derived CDR1 and CDR2 are SGHTA and FQGNSA. As handled by the study authors: Reference gene primer amplification gave nucleated cell count estimates. The method was immunoSEQ multiplex PCR; TCRdb's version includes in-frame clones alone and lacks a portion of them. V and J calls and clone size are given by that table; D and trimming were obtained from the DNA. Among about 200,000 clones, around 80% were seen once, and the ten largest hold around 14%. The rearrangement uses TRBV7-2 and TRBJ2-5; D may be TRBD1 (5 bases). The source is a human donor in a cohort sampled during active COVID-19. Source material: peripheral blood. CDR3 DNA: TGTGCCAGCAGCCCGCCCGCAGGGAAGACCCAGTACTTC. Protein sequence: CASSPPAGKTQYF. Using reference TRBV7-2 and TRBJ2-5 for the parts outside the CDR3, the full variable domain is GAGVSQSPSNKVTEKGKDVELRCDPISGHTALYWYRQSLGQGLEFLIYFQGNSAPDKSGLPSDRFSAERTGGSVSTLTIQRTQQEDSAVYLCASSPPAGKTQYFGPGTRLLVL.